What follows are 32 T cell receptor beta chains derived from one specimen sequenced in a study of blood T cell repertoires in COVID-19 (TCRdb year 2020). Receptor libraries were prepared by the immunoSEQ multiplex PCR assay. TCRdb stores this immuneACCESS table with in-frame sequences only. Part of the clones is absent; in the studies checked, under half of the shortfall reflects unresolved V genes, and no reason is known for the rest. This sample gives nearly 350,000 clones in total; approximately 84% of them show up just once. Roughly 1% of the sample is in the top ten clones. Material for sequencing was PBMCs or T cells enriched from blood (not recorded which). Receptor source: a woman aged 30 to 39 who had recovered from COVID-19.

This chain connects TRBV11-2 to TRBJ2-7; no clear D. Trimming stripped 1 base from V and 0 bases from J, with 13 bases between. Looked up from germline, CDR1 is SGHAT and CDR2 is FQNNGV. This CDR3 contains 16 residues. The CDR3 here is CASSLGEYLSSYEQYF. CDR3 DNA sequence: TGTGCCAGCAGCTTAGGAGAATACTTGAGCTCCTACGAGCAGTACTTC.

This rearrangement joins TRBV19 to TRBJ2-3, with 9 bases identical to TRBD1. CDR1 and CDR2 (germline): LNHDA, SQIVND (reference sequence). The CDR3 extends over 14 amino acids. V lost 4 bases, J lost 3 bases, and 2 bases stayed unmatched. CDR3 DNA sequence: TGTGCCAGTAGTACCGGGACAGGGACAGATACGCAGTATTTT. Translating it yields CASSTGTGTDTQYF.

The chain joins TRBV5-4 to TRBJ1-1; TRBD1 matches at 7 bases. Germline V CDR1 and CDR2: SGHNT, YYREEE (reference sequence). V gave up 4 bases and J gave up 1 base; unmatched junction bases: 1. This CDR3 region has 13 residues. The CDR3 DNA reads as TGTGCCAGCAGCGACAGGGCGAACACTGAAGCTTTCTTT. This codes for CASSDRANTEAFF.

CDR3 nucleotide sequence: TGTGCCAGCAGCCTACAGGGGGTCGGAAACACCATATATTTT. Encoded protein: CASSLQGVGNTIYF. The chain has TRBV3-1 (or the pseudogene TRBV3-2) and TRBJ1-3; 8 nucleotides agree with TRBD1. The CDR3 is 14 residues long. V was clipped by 4 bases and J by 4 bases; unmatched bases: 3. CDR1 and CDR2 from the germline V gene are LGHDT and YNNKEL (reference sequence).

The chain couples TRBV27 to TRBJ1-6; D not resolved. Trimming removed 2 bases from V and 9 bases from J, with 8 bases in between. CDR3 length equals 13 residues. The V gene's germline CDR1 is MNHEY and CDR2 SMNVEV (reference sequence). CDR3 residues: CASSLIPGSPLHF. CDR3 coding DNA: TGTGCCAGCAGTTTAATTCCCGGTTCACCCCTCCACTTT.

This clone was found a few times. The J gene is TRBJ1-6, the V gene TRBV28; D call uncertain. With 5 bases removed from V and 8 bases from J, the gap between germline ends came to 13 bases. Germline V CDR1 and CDR2: MDHEN, SYDVKM. The CDR3 has 14 amino acids. The CDR3 here is CASSPPGAYSPLHF. In DNA, the CDR3 is TGTGCCAGCAGTCCCCCGGGAGCTTATTCACCCCTCCACTTT.

The CDR3 nucleotides are TGTGCCAGCAGCTTAGGCAGGGGGCCAAGCTACGAGCAGTACTTC. Its translation is CASSLGRGPSYEQYF. This chain links TRBV7-9 with TRBJ2-7, with 8 bases lining up with TRBD1. Losses at the gene ends were 1 base for V and 3 bases for J; bases not matched to a gene: 5. Looked up from germline, CDR1 is SEHNR and CDR2 is FQNEAQ (reference sequence). The CDR3 is 15 residues long. The full variable domain, with the rest looked up from reference TRBV7-9 and TRBJ2-7, is DTGVSQNPRHKITKRGQNVTFRCDPISEHNRLYWYRQTLGQGPEFLTYFQNEAQLEKSRLLSDRFSAERPKGSFSTLEIQRTEQGDSAMYLCASSLGRGPSYEQYFGPGTRLTVT.

This clone showed up just once. The V call is TRBV7-9, the J call TRBJ2-7, with D perhaps TRBD1 (7 bases). Germline-derived CDR1 and CDR2 are SEHNR and FQNEAQ (reference sequence). This CDR3 has 14 amino acids. Trimming removed 5 bases at V and 2 bases at J, with 13 bases between. The CDR3 region is CASSGGTAPYEQYF. CDR3 DNA: TGTGCCAGCAGCGGAGGGACAGCCCCCTACGAGCAGTACTTC.

The chain carries TRBV30 and TRBJ2-2, with 8 positions matching TRBD2. The CDR3 covers 16 residues. Germline assignment: CDR1 GTSNPN and CDR2 SVGIG (reference sequence). The ends lost 2 bases at V and 3 bases at J; junction bases unmatched: 8. The CDR3, as DNA: TGTGCCTGGAGTCCCACCGGGACTAGGTACACCGGGGAGCTGTTTTTT. Translating it yields CAWSPTGTRYTGELFF.

The chain joins TRBV11-2 to TRBJ2-1, with TRBD1 identical over 9 bases. Germline V gene sequence: CDR1 SGHAT, CDR2 FQNNGV. J lost 5 bases, V lost 5 bases, and 10 bases had no gene match. This CDR3 region has 16 residues. The CDR3 spells CASSLRGTGSDNEQFF. CDR3 in DNA: TGTGCCAGCAGCCTAAGGGGGACAGGGAGTGACAATGAGCAGTTCTTC.

This chain connects TRBV29-1 to TRBJ1-1; D is ambiguous. The germline CDR1 and CDR2 sequences are SQVTM and ANQGSEA. Deletions cut 7 bases from V and 8 bases from J, with 14 bases between. CDR3 length equals 11 residues. The CDR3 spells CSAVTGREAFF. The DNA of the CDR3 is TGCAGCGCCGTGACCGGGAGGGAAGCTTTCTTT.

The chain couples TRBV30 to TRBJ2-7, with 9 bases lining up with TRBD2. CDR1 is GTSNPN, CDR2 SVGIG, per germline (reference sequence). The J segment lost 2 bases and the V segment lost 0 bases, leaving 5 bases of the junction unmatched. The CDR3 extends over 15 amino acids. Here the CDR3 DNA reads TGTGCCTGGAGTGTAGGGCGGGGGGGGACCTACGAGCAGTACTTC. This gives the protein CAWSVGRGGTYEQYF.

The chain joins TRBV2 to TRBJ2-5; D is possibly TRBD1 (6 bases). The CDR3 covers 13 residues. V lost 5 bases and J lost 4, with 11 bases in between. CDR1 is SNHLY and CDR2 is FYNNEI in the germline V gene. The CDR3 reads CASSQGLGETQYF. Written as DNA, the CDR3 is TGTGCCAGCAGTCAGGGGCTAGGAGAGACCCAGTACTTC.

The chain combines TRBV7-9 with TRBJ1-2, with 7 bases aligning to TRBD1. V lost 8 bases to trimming and J lost 5 bases; unmatched junction nucleotides: 14. The CDR3 consists of 15 residues. Germline assignment: CDR1 SEHNR and CDR2 FQNEAQ (reference sequence). CDR3 in DNA: TGTGCCAGCGCCAGTTCCGGGATGGGACAGTATGGCTACACCTTC. Residues: CASASSGMGQYGYTF. The variable domain in full, completed from reference TRBV7-9 and TRBJ1-2, reads DTGVSQNPRHKITKRGQNVTFRCDPISEHNRLYWYRQTLGQGPEFLTYFQNEAQLEKSRLLSDRFSAERPKGSFSTLEIQRTEQGDSAMYLCASASSGMGQYGYTFGSGTRLTVV.

The chain carries TRBV14 and TRBJ1-1; D may be TRBD1 (5 bases). With 5 bases removed from V and 7 bases from J, the gap between germline ends came to 14 bases. CDR1 SGHDN and CDR2 FVKESK come from the germline V gene. The length of the CDR3 is 13 residues. In DNA form, the CDR3 reads TGTGCCAGCAGCTGGGACCCGGGGGGTGAAGCTTTCTTT. Its protein product is CASSWDPGGEAFF.

The chain employs TRBV15 and TRBJ2-3; TRBD2 matches 13 bases. The CDR3 runs 16 residues. V lost 5 bases, J lost 1 base, and 3 bases stayed unmatched. Germline V gene data show CDR1 as LNHNV and CDR2 as YYDKDF (reference sequence). CDR3 coding DNA: TGTGCCACCAGCTATGGGACTAGCGGGGGCACAGATACGCAGTATTTT. Its protein is CATSYGTSGGTDTQYF.

The chain uses TRBV5-1 and TRBJ2-7; D is perhaps TRBD1 (6 bases). The CDR3 runs to 13 residues. V gave up 3 bases and J gave up 2 bases, with 9 bases separating them. Looked up from germline, CDR1 is SGHRS and CDR2 is YFSETQ. The CDR3 reads CASSSDSTYEQYF. In DNA form, the CDR3 reads TGCGCCAGCAGCTCGGACAGTACCTACGAGCAGTACTTC.

The rearrangement joins TRBV5-4 to TRBJ1-2; D uncertain. The CDR3 consists of 12 residues. Germline CDR1 and CDR2: SGHNT and YYREEE (reference sequence). Deletions cut 6 bases from V and 2 bases from J, with 8 bases between. CDR3 region: CASTTRNYGYTF. In DNA form, the CDR3 reads TGTGCCAGCACGACTCGGAACTATGGCTACACCTTC.

The V call is TRBV11-3, the J call TRBJ1-5; 8 bases line up with TRBD1. J was trimmed by 1 base and V by 10 bases; bases with no gene match: 12. The CDR3 spans 16 residues. CDR1 and CDR2 from the germline V gene are SGHNT and YENEEA. The CDR3 sequence: CAKPGQVRVSNQPQHF. The CDR3 DNA reads TGTGCCAAACCGGGACAGGTGAGGGTAAGCAATCAGCCCCAGCATTTT.

The chain joins TRBV20-1 to TRBJ2-1; possibly TRBD2 for D (6 bases). Germline V gene data show CDR1 as DFQATT and CDR2 as SNEGSKA (reference sequence). CDR3 length: 11 amino acids. V was trimmed by 6 bases and J by 12 bases, leaving 15 bases between them. Written as DNA, the CDR3 is TGCAGTGCACATAGCGGTTTCGGGCAGTTCTTC. Translation: CSAHSGFGQFF.

The V and J genes are TRBV27 and TRBJ2-5, with D perhaps matching TRBD2 (6 bases). The CDR3 is made up of 15 amino acids. With 5 bases removed from V and 8 bases from J, the gap between germline ends came to 21 bases. In germline, CDR1 is MNHEY, CDR2 SMNVEV (reference sequence). CDR3 DNA sequence: TGTGCCAGCAGTGCCGCAACGGCGGGGACCGGAACCCAGTACTTC. Translation: CASSAATAGTGTQYF.

The chain recombines TRBV7-2 with TRBJ1-5; the match to TRBD1 covers 7 bases. Germline V gives CDR1 SGHTA, CDR2 FQGNSA. V trimming: 7 bases; J trimming: 3 bases; junction bases outside the gene matches: 9. The CDR3 length is 15 residues. For the CDR3, the DNA is TGTGCCAGCACCGCCGGGGGACAGTTCAATCAGCCCCAGCATTTT. Residues: CASTAGGQFNQPQHF.

The rearrangement links TRBV18 to TRBJ1-5; no reliable D call. Germline CDR1 and CDR2: KGHSH and LQKENI. The CDR3 length is 16 residues. V lost 5 bases and J lost 2, with 16 bases in between. CDR3 DNA sequence: TGTGCCAGCTCATCCTCCGGGATGAGGGGCAATCAGCCCCAGCATTTT. It yields the protein CASSSSGMRGNQPQHF.

This rearrangement joins TRBV19 to TRBJ1-4, with D possibly TRBD1 on 5 matching bases. Germline V CDR1 and CDR2: LNHDA, SQIVND (reference sequence). The CDR3 extends over 16 amino acids. Trimming stripped 3 bases from V and 8 bases from J, with 19 bases between. The CDR3 nucleotides read TGTGCCAGTAGTATGGGGCAGGAGGGCGTTGGAGAAAAACTGTTTTTT. Translated: CASSMGQEGVGEKLFF.

V gene TRBV5-1 combines with J gene TRBJ1-2, with 9 bases fitting TRBD1. The CDR3 runs 15 residues. Germline V CDR1 and CDR2: SGHRS, YFSETQ. Losses at the gene ends were 0 bases for V and 6 bases for J; bases not matched to a gene: 6. The CDR3 coding sequence is TGCGCCAGCAGCTTGGATCACAGGGGGCCTCATGGCTACACCTTC. Its translation is CASSLDHRGPHGYTF. Full variable domain (remainder filled in from reference TRBV5-1 and TRBJ1-2): KAGVTQTPRYLIKTRGQQVTLSCSPISGHRSVSWYQQTPGQGLQFLFEYFSETQRNKGNFPGRFSGRQFSNSRSEMNVSTLELGDSALYLCASSLDHRGPHGYTFGSGTRLTVV.

This clone has only one observation. The chain links TRBV28 to TRBJ1-1; a weak D match, TRBD1 (5 bases). V dropped 8 bases and J dropped 6 bases, with 10 bases sitting between them. This CDR3 has 11 amino acids. Germline V gives CDR1 MDHEN, CDR2 SYDVKM. The CDR3 DNA is TGTGCCAGCGGACGGGGGTCTGAAGCTTTCTTT. Translated: CASGRGSEAFF.

The chain uses TRBV24-1 and TRBJ1-2; possibly TRBD1 for D (6 bases). Per the germline V gene, CDR1 is KGHDR and CDR2 is SFDVKD. The V gene lost 3 bases and the J gene lost 7 bases, with 14 bases spanning the gap. This CDR3 contains 14 residues. The CDR3 protein is CATSDPGVRGGYTF. DNA for the CDR3: TGTGCCACCAGTGATCCAGGGGTCCGGGGTGGCTACACCTTC.

A few counts support this clone. The chain links TRBV9 to TRBJ2-6; a weak D match, TRBD1 (6 bases). V shed 3 bases and J shed 0 bases, with 13 bases lying between them. Germline assignment: CDR1 SGDLS and CDR2 YYNGEE. The CDR3 has 17 residues. The CDR3 DNA follows: TGTGCCAGCAGCGAGACAGGCTCCTTCTCTGGGGCCAACGTCCTGACTTTC. This sequence encodes CASSETGSFSGANVLTF.

V usage is TRBV6-2 or TRBV6-3 and J usage is TRBJ1-5; no reliable D call. The CDR3 loop spans 16 amino acids. Trimming removed 6 bases at V and 4 bases at J, with 19 bases between. Germline V CDR1 and CDR2: MNHEY, SVGEGT. CDR3 in DNA: TGTGCCAGCAGCCATTACCTTGGAGCGGAGAATCAGCCCCAGCATTTT. It is translated as CASSHYLGAENQPQHF.

The chain links TRBV25-1 to TRBJ2-1; 7 nucleotides match TRBD1. V lost 6 bases, J lost 4 bases, and 3 bases stayed unmatched. Germline V CDR1 and CDR2: MGHDK, SYGVNS. The CDR3 has 13 amino acids. CDR3 loop: CASSLTGYNEQFF. CDR3 sequence (DNA): TGTGCCAGCAGCCTGACAGGGTACAATGAGCAGTTCTTC.

V is TRBV7-9 and J is TRBJ2-7; TRBD1 matches 9 bases. V lost 4 bases and J lost 3; bases outside the gene matches: 7. This CDR3 has 15 residues. CDR1 is SEHNR and CDR2 is FQNEAQ in the germline V gene (reference sequence). CDR3 amino acids: CASSSIRDRDYEQYF. The DNA for the CDR3 is TGTGCCAGCAGCTCAATCCGGGACAGGGACTACGAGCAGTACTTC.

This clone was counted a few times. This sequence joins TRBV5-1 and TRBJ2-7; 10 nucleotides match TRBD2. Germline V gene sequence: CDR1 SGHRS, CDR2 YFSETQ. V gave up 2 bases and J gave up 1 base; unmatched junction bases: 3. CDR3 length equals 15 residues. The CDR3 protein is CASSFLAGESYEQYF. The CDR3 bases are TGCGCCAGCAGCTTCCTAGCGGGGGAGTCCTACGAGCAGTACTTC.